This T cell receptor (beta chain) originates from a study of shared clonotypes between healthy human individuals. Study as a whole: A donor's plate count was three for CD4 naive and three for CD4 memory; CD8 naive had two and CD8 memory one.

Deep was the level used in running the assay. Here immunoSEQ multiplex PCR was the method, and the copy in TCRdb shows in-frame clones only, minus some. The table records 190,000 or so clones, roughly 70% of them present only once. General study results and limits: The study found about 5% of naive CD4 clonotypes shared across several donors. Estimated richness was generally greater in naive than memory subsets.

Remarks on this clone: The antigen is unknown.

With 5 bases clipped from V and 1 base from J, the junction kept 11 bases outside the gene matches. The CDR3 loop spans 19 amino acids. The germline CDR1 and CDR2 sequences are SNHLY and FYNNEI. The sequenced sample consisted of memory CD4+ T cells sorted from blood. Subset noted: CD45RA-negative fraction. V usage is TRBV2 and J usage is TRBJ2-3, with 14 nucleotides matching TRBD2. This TCR was recovered from a young man in good health. Here the CDR3 DNA reads TGTGCCAGCAGTTCTCCCACGACTAGCGGGAGGGCCGGCACAGATACGCAGTATTTT. Translated, it gives CASSSPTTSGRAGTDTQYF.